One and the same sample provided the 21 T cell receptor beta chains below, sequenced in a study of T cell responses to AZD1222 COVID-19 vaccine (dated by TCRdb to the early 2020s). The library was built by means of the immunoSEQ multiplex PCR assay. TCRdb holds this immuneACCESS table with in-frame rearrangements only. Some clones are missing; in checked studies, unresolved V genes explain under half, and the rest has no known cause. Present in this sample are some 83,000 clones, about 82% of which were seen just once. The top ten hold more than 8.5% of the sample. In the paper's terms, the time point label means: baseline before first vaccination. Sequences were derived from peripheral blood, sampled on day 0 of AZD1222 vaccination. These receptors all stem from an adult in good health.

This clone was seen a single time. V is TRBV5-1 and J is TRBJ2-1; D not certain. This CDR3 is 15 amino acids long. Germline assignment: CDR1 SGHRS and CDR2 YFSETQ. V shed 4 bases and J shed 5 bases, with 16 bases lying between them. CDR3 sequence reads: CASSPRAPWDNEQFF. The CDR3 nucleotides read TGCGCCAGCAGCCCCCGGGCCCCCTGGGACAATGAGCAGTTCTTC.

Comment on this clone: Other DNA sequences in the sample encode the same CDR3. V is TRBV28 and J is TRBJ2-7; D gene uncertain. This CDR3 contains 12 residues. V was shortened by 1 base and J by 2 bases, with 3 bases between the two germline ends. In germline, CDR1 is MDHEN, CDR2 SYDVKM. CDR3: CASSLLAYEQYF. Written as DNA, the CDR3 is TGTGCCAGCAGTTTATTGGCCTACGAGCAGTACTTC.

The rearrangement uses TRBV2 and TRBJ2-5; the match to TRBD1 covers 9 bases. V dropped 4 bases and J dropped 5; count of bases not matched to a gene: 5. Per the germline V gene, CDR1 is SNHLY and CDR2 is FYNNEI. There are 14 residues in the CDR3. The CDR3 is CASSGDRVGETQYF. CDR3 nucleotides: TGTGCCAGCAGTGGGGACAGGGTTGGCGAGACCCAGTACTTC.

This chain connects TRBV10-3 to TRBJ1-3; unclear D gene. Per germline, CDR1 ENHRY and CDR2 SYGVKD. This CDR3 comprises 15 residues. Trimming removed 6 bases at V and 0 bases at J, with 12 bases between. The CDR3 DNA reads as TGTGCCATCAGCTATGACACGAGCTCTGGAAACACCATATATTTT. Its protein product is CAISYDTSSGNTIYF.

The CDR3, as DNA: TGCGCCAGCAGCTTGGGACTTCTTTCAGGCAATGAGCAGTTCTTC. Protein product: CASSLGLLSGNEQFF. The V call is TRBV5-1, the J call TRBJ2-1; D remains ambiguous. The CDR3 is made up of 15 amino acids. The V gene lost 0 bases and the J gene lost 6 bases, with 13 bases spanning the gap. Germline V gene sequence: CDR1 SGHRS, CDR2 YFSETQ.

The genes are TRBV6-5 and TRBJ2-5; maybe TRBD1 (5 bases). Germline V gives CDR1 MNHEY, CDR2 SVGAGI. Trimming pared 4 bases from V and 4 bases from J, leaving 13 bases between. The CDR3 spans 14 residues. CDR3 loop: CASSFRAPRETQYF. CDR3 coding DNA: TGTGCCAGCAGTTTCAGGGCCCCAAGAGAGACCCAGTACTTC.

V gene TRBV9 combines with J gene TRBJ2-5; D is possibly TRBD1 (6 bases). The V gene's germline CDR1 is SGDLS and CDR2 YYNGEE. Trimming removed 4 bases at V and 5 bases at J, with 18 bases between. CDR3 size: 15 residues. CDR3 sequence (DNA): TGTGCCAGCAGCCCCCGGGACAATTCTGCGGAGACCCAGTACTTC. Its protein product is CASSPRDNSAETQYF.

This clone occurred once. The chain recombines TRBV24-1 with TRBJ2-2, with D maybe TRBD1 (6 bases). CDR1 is KGHDR, CDR2 SFDVKD, per germline. The CDR3 consists of 16 residues. Trimming shortened V by 5 bases and J by 0 bases, and 12 bases separated the two germline ends. The CDR3: CATSVRRTANTGELFF. CDR3 nucleotides: TGTGCCACCAGTGTGAGAAGGACAGCGAACACCGGGGAGCTGTTTTTT.

The chain joins TRBV11-2 to TRBJ1-1, with 8 bases that match TRBD1. V was pared by 5 bases and J by 1 base, with 12 bases of the junction left unmatched. Germline V CDR1 and CDR2: SGHAT, FQNNGV. This CDR3 is 17 amino acids long. CDR3 coding DNA: TGTGCCAGCAGCCCCTCCTTTGGTGACAGGGGGAACACTGAAGCTTTCTTT. Translated, it gives CASSPSFGDRGNTEAFF.

The count of this clone is one. The chain uses TRBV7-9 and TRBJ1-2; no definite D call. Germline assignment: CDR1 SEHNR and CDR2 FQNEAQ (reference sequence). V lost 4 bases and J 4 bases, leaving 13 bases between the germline ends. The CDR3 contains 14 residues. The CDR3 sequence: CASSSTLFSYGYTF. The CDR3 coding sequence is TGTGCCAGCAGCTCAACTCTCTTCAGCTATGGCTACACCTTC.

The V gene is TRBV6-5, the J gene TRBJ1-1; maybe TRBD1 (5 bases). With 4 bases removed from V and 1 base from J, the gap between germline ends came to 7 bases. Germline V lookup: CDR1 MNHEY, CDR2 SVGAGI. The CDR3 is made up of 13 amino acids. CDR3 residues: CASSSDRNTEAFF. CDR3 bases: TGTGCCAGCAGTTCAGACAGGAACACTGAAGCTTTCTTT.

The chain is built from TRBV19 and TRBJ1-3; D not resolved. Germline CDR1 LNHDA, CDR2 SQIVND (reference sequence). V was shortened by 2 bases and J by 0 bases, with 8 bases between the two germline ends. This CDR3 contains 15 residues. CDR3 sequence reads: CASSIWASSGNTIYF. The CDR3 nucleotides read TGTGCCAGTAGTATATGGGCCAGCTCTGGAAACACCATATATTTT.

In DNA form, the CDR3 reads TGTGCCAGCAGCTTAGTGACTAGCGGGGGGCACTACAATGAGCAGTTCTTC. It is translated as CASSLVTSGGHYNEQFF. This chain uses TRBV7-8 with TRBJ2-1; 13 bases map to TRBD2. This CDR3 has 17 amino acids. Germline assignment: CDR1 SGHVS and CDR2 FQNEAQ. With V trimmed by 1 base and J by 3 bases, 3 bases remained unmatched.

The J gene is TRBJ1-4, the V gene TRBV15, with D maybe TRBD1 (6 bases). V was clipped by 4 bases and J by 6 bases, with 15 bases between them. This CDR3 is built from 15 residues. Germline CDR1 LNHNV, CDR2 YYDKDF (reference sequence). This CDR3 is CATSTSQGAYEKLFF. CDR3 bases: TGTGCCACCAGCACTTCACAGGGAGCTTATGAAAAACTGTTTTTT.

J is TRBJ2-2 and V is TRBV5-1, with a weak D call TRBD2 (6 bases). V lost 2 bases and J 5 bases, leaving 13 bases between the germline ends. CDR1 is SGHRS, CDR2 YFSETQ, per germline. There are 15 residues in the CDR3. In DNA form, the CDR3 reads TGCGCCAGCAGCTTCGCGGGAAAAGATACCGGGGAGCTGTTTTTT. Translating gives CASSFAGKDTGELFF.

The chain combines TRBV4-3 with TRBJ1-6; D may be TRBD1 (6 bases). This CDR3 is built from 14 residues. Per germline, CDR1 LGHNA and CDR2 YSLEER. V was clipped by 8 bases and J by 5 bases, with 13 bases between them. CDR3 residues: CASQVTGNNSPLHF. The CDR3 nucleotides are TGCGCCAGCCAAGTGACAGGCAATAATTCACCCCTCCACTTT.

This clone appeared a few times. The chain joins TRBV3-1 (or the pseudogene TRBV3-2) to TRBJ2-7; TRBD2 might be the D (7 bases). Trimming removed 3 bases from V and 2 bases from J, with 14 bases in between. Per the germline V gene, CDR1 is LGHDT and CDR2 is YNNKEL (reference sequence). The CDR3 covers 15 residues. The CDR3 region has the DNA TGTGCCAGCAGCCAGAGGGGGGGCCCCCCCTACGAGCAGTACTTC. Its translation: CASSQRGGPPYEQYF.

This clone appeared a few times. V and J are TRBV19 and TRBJ1-1; D unclear. V gave up 0 bases and J gave up 0 bases, with 8 bases separating them. CDR1 is LNHDA, CDR2 SQIVND, per germline (reference sequence). The CDR3 spans 15 residues. Here the CDR3 reads CASSIDGIMNTEAFF. Written as DNA, the CDR3 is TGTGCCAGTAGTATAGACGGGATTATGAACACTGAAGCTTTCTTT.

This chain uses TRBV7-9 with TRBJ2-3; 9 bases are shared with TRBD2. Germline V CDR1 and CDR2: SEHNR, FQNEAQ (reference sequence). The CDR3 loop spans 15 amino acids. V lost 6 bases and J lost 4; bases outside the gene matches: 8. This CDR3 is CASSFTGGRADTQYF. DNA of the CDR3: TGTGCCAGCAGTTTTACCGGCGGGAGGGCAGATACGCAGTATTTT.

The V call is TRBV4-1, the J call TRBJ2-3, with 7 bases fitting TRBD2. J gave up 14 bases and V 1 base, and 9 bases lay outside the gene matches. The CDR3 contains 13 residues. Germline V gene sequence: CDR1 MGHRA, CDR2 YSYEKL. The CDR3 DNA reads TGCGCCAGCAGCCAAGTAGGGAGGGACTATTTGTATTTT. Translation: CASSQVGRDYLYF.

A note on this clone: Given the absence of the conserved phenylalanine or tryptophan at the CDR3 end, a read error is likely. The DNA is omitted, as the CDR3 cannot be located on it reliably, and the CDR3 follows TCRdb's listing. CDR3 in amino acids: CASSSWTLRGLAGGYRLP. The chain links TRBV12-1 to TRBJ2-7; the table's TRBD2 call for D was not verified on the DNA. TRBV12-1 is described as a pseudogene. The CDR3 has 18 amino acids, counting both end residues.